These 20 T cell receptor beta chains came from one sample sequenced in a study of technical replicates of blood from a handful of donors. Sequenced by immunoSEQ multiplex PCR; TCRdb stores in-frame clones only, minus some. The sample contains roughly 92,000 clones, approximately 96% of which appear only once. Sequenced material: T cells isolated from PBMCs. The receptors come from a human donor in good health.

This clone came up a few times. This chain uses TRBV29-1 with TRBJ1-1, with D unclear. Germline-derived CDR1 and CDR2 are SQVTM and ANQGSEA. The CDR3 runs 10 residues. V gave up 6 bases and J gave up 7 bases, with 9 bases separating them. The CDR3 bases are TGCAGCGTAACAGACGGTGAAGCTTTCTTT. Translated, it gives CSVTDGEAFF.

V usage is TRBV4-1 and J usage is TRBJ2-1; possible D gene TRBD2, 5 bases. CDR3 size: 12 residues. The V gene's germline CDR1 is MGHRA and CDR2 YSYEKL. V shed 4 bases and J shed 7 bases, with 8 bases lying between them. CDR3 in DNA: TGCGCCAGCAGCCCGGGAAGAAATGAGCAGTTCTTC. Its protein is CASSPGRNEQFF.

This CDR3 reads CASSVGLLVYEQYF. For the CDR3, the DNA is TGCGCCAGCAGCGTGGGACTGCTCGTCTACGAGCAGTACTTC. The rearrangement uses TRBV5-1 and TRBJ2-7; possible D gene TRBD2, 6 bases. CDR1 SGHRS and CDR2 YFSETQ come from the germline V gene. Trimming took 4 bases from V and 3 from J, leaving 14 bases between them. The CDR3 consists of 14 residues.

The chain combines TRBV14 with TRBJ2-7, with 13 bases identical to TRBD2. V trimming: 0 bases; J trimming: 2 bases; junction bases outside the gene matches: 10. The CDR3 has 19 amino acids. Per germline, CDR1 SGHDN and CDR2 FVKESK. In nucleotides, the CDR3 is TGTGCCAGCAGCCAAGATTCGGGACTAGCGGGATACACGACCTACGAGCAGTACTTC. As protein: CASSQDSGLAGYTTYEQYF.

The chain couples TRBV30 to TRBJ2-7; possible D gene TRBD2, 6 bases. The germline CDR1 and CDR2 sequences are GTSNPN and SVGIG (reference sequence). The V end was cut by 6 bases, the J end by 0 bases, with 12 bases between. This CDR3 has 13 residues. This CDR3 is CACSGYYSYEQYF. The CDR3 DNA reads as TGTGCCTGTAGCGGCTACTACTCCTACGAGCAGTACTTC.

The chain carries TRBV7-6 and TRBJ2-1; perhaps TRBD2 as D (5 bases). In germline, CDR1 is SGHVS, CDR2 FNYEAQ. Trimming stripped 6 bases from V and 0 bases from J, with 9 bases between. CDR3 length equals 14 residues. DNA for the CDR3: TGTGCCAGCAGACCCGCGGGCTCCTACAATGAGCAGTTCTTC. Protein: CASRPAGSYNEQFF. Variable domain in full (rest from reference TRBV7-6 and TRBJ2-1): GAGVSQSPRYKVTKRGQDVALRCDPISGHVSLYWYRQALGQGPEFLTYFNYEAQQDKSGLPNDRFSAERPEGSISTLTIQRTEQRDSAMYRCASRPAGSYNEQFFGPGTRLTVL.

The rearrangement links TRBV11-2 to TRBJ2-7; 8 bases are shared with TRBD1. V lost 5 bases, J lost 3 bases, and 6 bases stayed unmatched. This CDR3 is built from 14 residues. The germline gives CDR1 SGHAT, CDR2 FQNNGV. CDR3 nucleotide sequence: TGTGCCAGCAGCCCCGGGACAGGATTCTACGAGCAGTACTTC. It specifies CASSPGTGFYEQYF.

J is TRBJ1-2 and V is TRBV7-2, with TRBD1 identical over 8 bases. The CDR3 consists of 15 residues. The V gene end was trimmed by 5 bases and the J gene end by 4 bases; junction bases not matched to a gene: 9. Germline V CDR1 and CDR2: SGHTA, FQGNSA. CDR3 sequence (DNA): TGTGCCAGCAGCCTGGGACAGGCTATTCTCTATGGCTACACCTTC. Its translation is CASSLGQAILYGYTF.

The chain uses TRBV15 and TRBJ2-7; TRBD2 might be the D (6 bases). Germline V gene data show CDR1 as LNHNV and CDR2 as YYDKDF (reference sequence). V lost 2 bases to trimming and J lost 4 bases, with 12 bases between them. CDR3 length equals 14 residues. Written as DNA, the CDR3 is TGTGCCACCAGCAGACTCGGGGGAGGTTACGAGCAGTACTTC. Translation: CATSRLGGGYEQYF.

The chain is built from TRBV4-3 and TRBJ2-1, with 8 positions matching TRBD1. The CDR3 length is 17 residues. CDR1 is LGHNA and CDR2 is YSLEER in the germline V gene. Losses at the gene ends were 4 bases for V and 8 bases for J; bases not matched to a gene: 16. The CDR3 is CASSRGLPGQVYYEQFF. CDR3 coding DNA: TGCGCCAGCAGCCGGGGTCTTCCGGGACAGGTGTATTATGAGCAGTTCTTC.

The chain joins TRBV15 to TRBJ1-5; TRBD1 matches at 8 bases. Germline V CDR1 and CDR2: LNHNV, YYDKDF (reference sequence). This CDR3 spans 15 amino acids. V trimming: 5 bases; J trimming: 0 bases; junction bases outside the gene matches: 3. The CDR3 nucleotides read TGTGCCACCAGCCGGACAGGGTCTAGCAATCAGCCCCAGCATTTT. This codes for CATSRTGSSNQPQHF.

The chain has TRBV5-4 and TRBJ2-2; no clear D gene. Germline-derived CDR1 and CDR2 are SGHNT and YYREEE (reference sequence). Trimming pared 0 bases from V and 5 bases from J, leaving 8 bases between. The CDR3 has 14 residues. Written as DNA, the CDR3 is TGTGCCAGCAGCTTGGTCCCAGTGACCGGGGAGCTGTTTTTT. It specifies CASSLVPVTGELFF. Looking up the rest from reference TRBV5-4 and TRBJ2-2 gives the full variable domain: ETGVTQSPTHLIKTRGQQVTLRCSSQSGHNTVSWYQQALGQGPQFIFQYYREEENGRGNFPPRFSGLQFPNYSSELNVNALELDDSALYLCASSLVPVTGELFFGEGSRLTVL.

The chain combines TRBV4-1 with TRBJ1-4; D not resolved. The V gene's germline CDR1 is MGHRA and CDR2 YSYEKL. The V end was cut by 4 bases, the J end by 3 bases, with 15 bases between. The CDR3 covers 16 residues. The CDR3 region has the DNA TGCGCCAGCAGCCTAGACAATACTTTCGCTAATGAAAAACTGTTTTTT. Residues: CASSLDNTFANEKLFF.

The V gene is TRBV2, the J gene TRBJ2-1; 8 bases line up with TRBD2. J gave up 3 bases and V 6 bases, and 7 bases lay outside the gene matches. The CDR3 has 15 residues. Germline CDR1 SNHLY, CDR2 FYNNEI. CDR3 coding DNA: TGTGCCAGCAGGCTGATAGCGGGAATCTACAATGAGCAGTTCTTC. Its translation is CASRLIAGIYNEQFF.

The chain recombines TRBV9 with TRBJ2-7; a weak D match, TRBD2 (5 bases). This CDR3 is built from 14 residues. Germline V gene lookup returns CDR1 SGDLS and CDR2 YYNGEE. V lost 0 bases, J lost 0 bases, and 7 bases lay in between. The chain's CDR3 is CASSVVGSSYEQYF. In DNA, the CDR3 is TGTGCCAGCAGCGTAGTAGGGAGCTCCTACGAGCAGTACTTC.

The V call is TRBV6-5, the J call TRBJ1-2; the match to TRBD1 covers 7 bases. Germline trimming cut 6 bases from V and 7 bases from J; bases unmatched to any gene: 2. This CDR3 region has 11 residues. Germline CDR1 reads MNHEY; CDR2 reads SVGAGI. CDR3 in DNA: TGTGCCAGCAGCGGGACAGTTGGCTACACCTTC. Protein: CASSGTVGYTF.

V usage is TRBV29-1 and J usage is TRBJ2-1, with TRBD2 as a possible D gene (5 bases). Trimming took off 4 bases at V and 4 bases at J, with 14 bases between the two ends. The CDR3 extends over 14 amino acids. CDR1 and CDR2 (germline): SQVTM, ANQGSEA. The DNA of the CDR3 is TGCAGCGTTGTAGATCCCCCGGGGTACAATGAGCAGTTCTTC. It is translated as CSVVDPPGYNEQFF.

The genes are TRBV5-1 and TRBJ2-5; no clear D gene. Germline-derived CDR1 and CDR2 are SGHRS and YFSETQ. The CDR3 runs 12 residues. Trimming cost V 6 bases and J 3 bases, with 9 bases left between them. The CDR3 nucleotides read TGCGCCAGCAAAGCGCTAGAAGAGACCCAGTACTTC. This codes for CASKALEETQYF.

The CDR3 region is CASSFEDRLYNEQFF. DNA for the CDR3: TGTGCCAGCAGCTTCGAGGACAGACTATACAATGAGCAGTTCTTC. The genes are TRBV5-4 and TRBJ2-1; perhaps TRBD1 as D (6 bases). Looked up from germline, CDR1 is SGHNT and CDR2 is YYREEE (reference sequence). This CDR3 is 15 amino acids long. Trimming took 2 bases from V and 4 from J, leaving 13 bases between them.

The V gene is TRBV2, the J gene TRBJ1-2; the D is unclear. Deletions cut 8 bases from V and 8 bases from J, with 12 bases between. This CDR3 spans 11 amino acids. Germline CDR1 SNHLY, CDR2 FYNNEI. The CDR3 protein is CASGRDKGYTF. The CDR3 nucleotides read TGTGCCAGCGGACGGGATAAGGGCTACACCTTC.